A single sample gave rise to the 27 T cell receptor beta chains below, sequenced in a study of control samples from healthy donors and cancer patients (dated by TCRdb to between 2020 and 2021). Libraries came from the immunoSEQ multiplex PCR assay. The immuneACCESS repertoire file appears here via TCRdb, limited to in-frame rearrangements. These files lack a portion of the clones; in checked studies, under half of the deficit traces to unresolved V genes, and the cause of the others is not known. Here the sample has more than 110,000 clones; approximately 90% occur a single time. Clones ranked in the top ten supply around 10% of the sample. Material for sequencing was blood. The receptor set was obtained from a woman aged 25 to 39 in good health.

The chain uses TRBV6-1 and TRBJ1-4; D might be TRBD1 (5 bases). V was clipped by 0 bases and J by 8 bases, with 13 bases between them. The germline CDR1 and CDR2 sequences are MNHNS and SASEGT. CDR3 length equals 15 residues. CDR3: CASSEAGVMGEKLFF. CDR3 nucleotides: TGTGCCAGCAGTGAAGCGGGGGTAATGGGCGAAAAACTGTTTTTT.

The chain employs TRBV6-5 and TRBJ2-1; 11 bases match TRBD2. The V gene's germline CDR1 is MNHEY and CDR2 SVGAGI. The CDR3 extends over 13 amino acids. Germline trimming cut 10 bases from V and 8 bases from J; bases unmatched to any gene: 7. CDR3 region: CATLLAGADEQFF. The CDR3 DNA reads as TGTGCCACCCTACTAGCGGGAGCTGATGAGCAGTTCTTC.

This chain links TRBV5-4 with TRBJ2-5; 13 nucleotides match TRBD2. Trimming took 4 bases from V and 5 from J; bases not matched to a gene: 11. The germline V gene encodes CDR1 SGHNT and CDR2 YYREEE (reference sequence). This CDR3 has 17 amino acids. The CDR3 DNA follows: TGTGCCAGCAGCCCTTCCGGGACTAGCGGGAATTGGGAGACCCAGTACTTC. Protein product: CASSPSGTSGNWETQYF.

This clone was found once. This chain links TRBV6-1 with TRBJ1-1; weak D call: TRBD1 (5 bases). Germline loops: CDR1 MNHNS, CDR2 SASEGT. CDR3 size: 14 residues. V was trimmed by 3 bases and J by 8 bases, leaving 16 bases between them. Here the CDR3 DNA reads TGTGCCAGCAGTGATTTAGAGGGGCGAAGGGAAGCTTTCTTT. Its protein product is CASSDLEGRREAFF.

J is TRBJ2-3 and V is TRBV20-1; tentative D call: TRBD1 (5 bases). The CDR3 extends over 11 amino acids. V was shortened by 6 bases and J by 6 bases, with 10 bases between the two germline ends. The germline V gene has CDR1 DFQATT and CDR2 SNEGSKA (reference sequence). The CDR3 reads CSAGKGDTQYF. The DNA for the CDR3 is TGCAGTGCGGGAAAGGGGGATACGCAGTATTTT.

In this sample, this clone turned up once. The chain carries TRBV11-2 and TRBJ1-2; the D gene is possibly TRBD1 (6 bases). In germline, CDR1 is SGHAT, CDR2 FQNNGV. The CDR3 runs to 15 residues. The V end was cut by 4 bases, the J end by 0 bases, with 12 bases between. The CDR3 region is CASSWSGDANYGYTF. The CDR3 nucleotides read TGTGCCAGCAGCTGGTCAGGGGATGCTAACTATGGCTACACCTTC.

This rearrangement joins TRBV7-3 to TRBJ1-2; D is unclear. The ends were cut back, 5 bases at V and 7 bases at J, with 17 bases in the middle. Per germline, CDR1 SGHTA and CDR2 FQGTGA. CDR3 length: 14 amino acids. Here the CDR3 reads CASSPNSGVSGYTF. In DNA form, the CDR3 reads TGTGCCAGCAGCCCCAATAGTGGGGTGAGTGGCTACACCTTC.

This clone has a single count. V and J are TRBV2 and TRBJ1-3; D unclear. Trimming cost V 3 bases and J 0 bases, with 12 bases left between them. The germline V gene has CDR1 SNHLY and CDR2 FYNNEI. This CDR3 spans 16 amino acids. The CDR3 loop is CASSDRTVNSGNTIYF. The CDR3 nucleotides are TGTGCCAGCAGTGATCGTACGGTAAACTCTGGAAACACCATATATTTT.

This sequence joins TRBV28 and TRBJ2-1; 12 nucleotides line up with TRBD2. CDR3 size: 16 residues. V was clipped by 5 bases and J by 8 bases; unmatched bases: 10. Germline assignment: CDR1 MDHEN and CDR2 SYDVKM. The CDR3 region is CASSVPLAGGPDEQFF. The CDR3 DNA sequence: TGTGCCAGCAGTGTGCCGCTAGCGGGAGGGCCAGATGAGCAGTTCTTC.

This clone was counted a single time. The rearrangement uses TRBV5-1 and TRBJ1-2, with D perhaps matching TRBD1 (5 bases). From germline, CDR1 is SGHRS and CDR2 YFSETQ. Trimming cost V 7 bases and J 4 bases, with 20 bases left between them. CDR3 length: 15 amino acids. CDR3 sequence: CASAEQDYYSYGYTF. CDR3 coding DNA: TGCGCCAGCGCAGAACAGGATTACTATTCCTATGGCTACACCTTC.

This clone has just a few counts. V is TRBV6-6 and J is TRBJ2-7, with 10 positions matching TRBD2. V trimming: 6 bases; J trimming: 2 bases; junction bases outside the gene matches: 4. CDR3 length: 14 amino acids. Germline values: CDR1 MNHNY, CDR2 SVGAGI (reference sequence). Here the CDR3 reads CASRSAGGPYEQYF. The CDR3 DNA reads TGTGCCAGCAGATCAGCGGGAGGGCCCTACGAGCAGTACTTC.

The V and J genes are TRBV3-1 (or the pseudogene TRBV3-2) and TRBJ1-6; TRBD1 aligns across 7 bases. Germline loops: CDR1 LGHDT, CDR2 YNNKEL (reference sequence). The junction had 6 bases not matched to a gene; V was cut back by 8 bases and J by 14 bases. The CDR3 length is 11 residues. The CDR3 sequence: CASGDSPTLHF. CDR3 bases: TGTGCCAGCGGGGACAGCCCAACCCTCCACTTT.

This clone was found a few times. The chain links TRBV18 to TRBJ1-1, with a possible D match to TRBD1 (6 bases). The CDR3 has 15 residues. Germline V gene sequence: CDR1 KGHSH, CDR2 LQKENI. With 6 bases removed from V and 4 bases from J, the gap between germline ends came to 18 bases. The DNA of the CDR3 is TGTGCCAGCTCGCCGCCCGAGGGGGGTCGCACTGAAGCTTTCTTT. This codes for CASSPPEGGRTEAFF.

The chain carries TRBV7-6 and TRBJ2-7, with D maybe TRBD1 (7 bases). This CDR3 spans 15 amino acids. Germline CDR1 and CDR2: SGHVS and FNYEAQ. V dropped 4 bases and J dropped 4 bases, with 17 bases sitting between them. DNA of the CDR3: TGTGCCAGCAGCTCCGGCGGGACAGCCAAGTACGAGCAGTACTTC. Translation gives CASSSGGTAKYEQYF.

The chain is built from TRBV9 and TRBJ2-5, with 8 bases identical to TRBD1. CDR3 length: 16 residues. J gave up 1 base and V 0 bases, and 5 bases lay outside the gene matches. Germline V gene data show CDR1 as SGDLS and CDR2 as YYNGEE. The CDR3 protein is CASSVDQGAIQETQYF. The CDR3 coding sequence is TGTGCCAGCAGCGTAGACCAGGGGGCGATCCAAGAGACCCAGTACTTC.

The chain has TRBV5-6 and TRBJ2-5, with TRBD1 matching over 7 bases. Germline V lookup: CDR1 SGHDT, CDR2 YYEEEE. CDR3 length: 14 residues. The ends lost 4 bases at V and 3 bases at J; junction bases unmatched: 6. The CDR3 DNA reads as TGTGCCAGCAGCACGTACGGGACAGAAGAGACCCAGTACTTC. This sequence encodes CASSTYGTEETQYF. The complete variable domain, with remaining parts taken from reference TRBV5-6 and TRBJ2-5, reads DAGVTQSPTHLIKTRGQQVTLRCSPKSGHDTVSWYQQALGQGPQFIFQYYEEEERQRGNFPDRFSGHQFPNYSSELNVNALLLGDSALYLCASSTYGTEETQYFGPGTRLLVL.

CDR3 in DNA: TGTGCCAGCAGTACTGGGGTCGTTAGCTCCTACAATGAGCAGTTCTTC. It yields the protein CASSTGVVSSYNEQFF. The V call is TRBV6-6, the J call TRBJ2-1; D not certain. The CDR3 consists of 16 residues. Germline V gives CDR1 MNHNY, CDR2 SVGAGI (reference sequence). The V end was cut by 5 bases, the J end by 0 bases, with 14 bases between.

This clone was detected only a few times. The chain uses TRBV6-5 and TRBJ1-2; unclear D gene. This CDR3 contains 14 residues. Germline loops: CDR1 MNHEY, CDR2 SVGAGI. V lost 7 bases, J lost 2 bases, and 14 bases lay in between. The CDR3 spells CASIWQSPNYGYTF. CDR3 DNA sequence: TGTGCCAGCATCTGGCAAAGTCCCAACTATGGCTACACCTTC.

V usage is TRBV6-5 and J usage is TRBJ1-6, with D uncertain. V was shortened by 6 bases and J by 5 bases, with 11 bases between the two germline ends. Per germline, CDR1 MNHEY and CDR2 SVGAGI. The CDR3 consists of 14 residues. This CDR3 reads CASSALRDNSPLHF. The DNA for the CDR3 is TGTGCCAGCAGCGCCCTACGGGATAATTCACCCCTCCACTTT.

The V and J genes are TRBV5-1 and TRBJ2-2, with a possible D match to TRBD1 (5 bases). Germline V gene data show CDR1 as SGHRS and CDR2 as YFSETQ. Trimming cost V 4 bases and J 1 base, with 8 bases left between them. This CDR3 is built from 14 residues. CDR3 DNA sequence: TGCGCCAGCAGCACCGGACAGAACACCGGGGAGCTGTTTTTT. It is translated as CASSTGQNTGELFF.

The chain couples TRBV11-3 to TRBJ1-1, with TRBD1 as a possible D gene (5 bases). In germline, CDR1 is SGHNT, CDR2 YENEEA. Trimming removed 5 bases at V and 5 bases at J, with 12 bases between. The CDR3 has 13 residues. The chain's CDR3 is CASSLWGETEAFF. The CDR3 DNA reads TGTGCCAGCAGCCTATGGGGGGAAACTGAAGCTTTCTTT.

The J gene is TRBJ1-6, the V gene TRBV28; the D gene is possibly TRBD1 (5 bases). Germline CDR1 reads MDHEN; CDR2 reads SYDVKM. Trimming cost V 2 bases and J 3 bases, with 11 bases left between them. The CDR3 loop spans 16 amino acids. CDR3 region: CASSLGGTDYNSPLHF. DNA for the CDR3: TGTGCCAGCAGTTTAGGTGGGACGGACTATAATTCACCCCTCCACTTT.

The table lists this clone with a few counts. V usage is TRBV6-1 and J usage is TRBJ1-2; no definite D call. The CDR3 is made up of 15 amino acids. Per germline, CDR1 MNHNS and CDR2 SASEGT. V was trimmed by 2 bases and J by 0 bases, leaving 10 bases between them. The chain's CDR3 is CASSERGSSNYGYTF. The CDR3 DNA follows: TGTGCCAGCAGTGAAAGAGGGTCCTCTAACTATGGCTACACCTTC.

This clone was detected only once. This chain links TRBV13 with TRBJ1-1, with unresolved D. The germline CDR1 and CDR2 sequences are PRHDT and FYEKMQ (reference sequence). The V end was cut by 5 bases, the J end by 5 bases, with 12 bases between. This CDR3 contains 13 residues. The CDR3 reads CASSPRTGTEAFF. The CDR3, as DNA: TGTGCCAGCAGCCCCAGGACGGGGACTGAAGCTTTCTTT. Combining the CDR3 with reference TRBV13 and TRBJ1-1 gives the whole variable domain AAGVIQSPRHLIKEKRETATLKCYPIPRHDTVYWYQQGPGQDPQFLISFYEKMQSDKGSIPDRFSAQQFSDYHSELNMSSLELGDSALYFCASSPRTGTEAFFGQGTRLTVV.

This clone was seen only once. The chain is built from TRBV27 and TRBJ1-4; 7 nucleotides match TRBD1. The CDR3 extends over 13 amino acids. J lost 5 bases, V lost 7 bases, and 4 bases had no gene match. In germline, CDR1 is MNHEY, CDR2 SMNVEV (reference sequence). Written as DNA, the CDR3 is TGTGCCAGCAAGGACAGGTTAAATGAAAAACTGTTTTTT. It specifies CASKDRLNEKLFF.

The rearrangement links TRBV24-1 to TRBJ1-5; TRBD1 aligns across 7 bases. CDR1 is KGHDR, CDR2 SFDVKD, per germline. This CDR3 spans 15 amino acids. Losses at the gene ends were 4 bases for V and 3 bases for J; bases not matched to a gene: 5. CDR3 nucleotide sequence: TGTGCCACCAGTGACAGGGGGACCCTCAATCAGCCCCAGCATTTT. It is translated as CATSDRGTLNQPQHF.

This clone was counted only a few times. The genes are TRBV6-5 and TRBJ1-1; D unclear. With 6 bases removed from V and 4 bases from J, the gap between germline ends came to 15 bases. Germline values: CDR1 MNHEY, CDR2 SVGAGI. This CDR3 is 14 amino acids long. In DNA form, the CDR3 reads TGTGCCAGCAGCCGAACTTACGAAGCCACTGAAGCTTTCTTT. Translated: CASSRTYEATEAFF.